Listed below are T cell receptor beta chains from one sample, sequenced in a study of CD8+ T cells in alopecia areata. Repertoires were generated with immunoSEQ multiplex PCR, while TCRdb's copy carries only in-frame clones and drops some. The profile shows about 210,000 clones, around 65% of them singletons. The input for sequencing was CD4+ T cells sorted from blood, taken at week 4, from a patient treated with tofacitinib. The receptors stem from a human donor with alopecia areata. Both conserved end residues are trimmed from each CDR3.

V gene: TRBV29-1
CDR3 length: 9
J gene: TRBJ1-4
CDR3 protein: MGATNEKLF

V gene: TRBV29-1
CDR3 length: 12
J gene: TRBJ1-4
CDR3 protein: SVLGWSLGEKLF

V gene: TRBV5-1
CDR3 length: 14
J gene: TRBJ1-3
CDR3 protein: ASRRAGDSSGNTIY

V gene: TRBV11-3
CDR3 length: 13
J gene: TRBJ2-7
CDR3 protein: ASSYQGDSYYEQY

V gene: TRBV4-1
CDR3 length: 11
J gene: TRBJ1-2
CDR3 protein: ASSQSTGDGYT

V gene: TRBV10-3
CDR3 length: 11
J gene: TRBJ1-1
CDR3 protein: AIRGHQNTEAF

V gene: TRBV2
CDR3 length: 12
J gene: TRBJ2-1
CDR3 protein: ASGLAGGIDEQF

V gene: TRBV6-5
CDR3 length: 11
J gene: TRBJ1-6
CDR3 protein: ASRRTLDSPLH

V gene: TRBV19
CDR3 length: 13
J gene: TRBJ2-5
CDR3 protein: ASSDLQGSGETQY

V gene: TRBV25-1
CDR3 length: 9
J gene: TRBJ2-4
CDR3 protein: ASSEFRKQY

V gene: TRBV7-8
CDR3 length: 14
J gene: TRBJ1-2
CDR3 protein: ASSLSRQGANYGYT

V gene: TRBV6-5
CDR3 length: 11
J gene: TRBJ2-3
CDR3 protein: ASSYDLTDTQY

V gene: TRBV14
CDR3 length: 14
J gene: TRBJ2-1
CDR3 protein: ASSQDLGIIYNEQF

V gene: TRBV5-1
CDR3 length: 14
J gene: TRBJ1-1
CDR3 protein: ASSLGPGLASTEAF

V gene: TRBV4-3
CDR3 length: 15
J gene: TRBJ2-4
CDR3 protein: ASSQEGTRGAKNIQY

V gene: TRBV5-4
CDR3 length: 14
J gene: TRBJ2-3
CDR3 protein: ASSQGGDLYTDTQY

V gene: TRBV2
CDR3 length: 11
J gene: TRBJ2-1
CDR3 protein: ASSGDSYNEQF

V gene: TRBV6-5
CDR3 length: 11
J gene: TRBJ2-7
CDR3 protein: ASTSLLSYEQY

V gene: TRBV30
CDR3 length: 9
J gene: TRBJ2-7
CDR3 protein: AWSVAYEQY

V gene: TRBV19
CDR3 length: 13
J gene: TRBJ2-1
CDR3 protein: ASSITHRSYNEQF

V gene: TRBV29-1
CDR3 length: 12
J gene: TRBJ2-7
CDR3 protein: SVGGDGPPYEQY

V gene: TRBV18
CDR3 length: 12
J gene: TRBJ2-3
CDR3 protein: ASSPQEGTDTQY

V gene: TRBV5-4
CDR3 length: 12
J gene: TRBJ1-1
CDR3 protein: ASSIGQGNTEAF

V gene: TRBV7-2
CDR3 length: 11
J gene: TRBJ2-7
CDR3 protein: ASSTGVRYEQY

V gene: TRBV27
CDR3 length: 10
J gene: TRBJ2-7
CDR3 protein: ASRGGDYEQY

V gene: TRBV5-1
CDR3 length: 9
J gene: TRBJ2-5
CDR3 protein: ASSTQETQY

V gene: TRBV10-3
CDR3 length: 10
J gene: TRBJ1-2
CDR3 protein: AIGPSNYGYT

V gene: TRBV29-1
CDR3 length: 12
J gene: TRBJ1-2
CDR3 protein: SVAGGGRNYGYT

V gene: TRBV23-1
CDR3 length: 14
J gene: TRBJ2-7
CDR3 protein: ASSQGGFDTTYEQY

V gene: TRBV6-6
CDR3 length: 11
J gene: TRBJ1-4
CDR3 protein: ASSYLAGQKLF

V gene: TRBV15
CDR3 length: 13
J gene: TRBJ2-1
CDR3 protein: ATSLSAYSYNEQF

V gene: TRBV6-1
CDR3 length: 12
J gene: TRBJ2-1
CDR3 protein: ASSEAAAADEQF

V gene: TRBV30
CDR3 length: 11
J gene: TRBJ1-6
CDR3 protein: AWKVSGGSPLH

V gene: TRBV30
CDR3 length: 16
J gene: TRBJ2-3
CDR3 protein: AWSAFSGLAGGTDTQY

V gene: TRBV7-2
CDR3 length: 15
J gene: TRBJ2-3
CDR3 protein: ASSVIPGQAYTDTQY

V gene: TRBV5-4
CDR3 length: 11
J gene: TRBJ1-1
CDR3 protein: ASSPSPNTEAF

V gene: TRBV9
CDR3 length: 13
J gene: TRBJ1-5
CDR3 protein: ASSEEGESRQPQH

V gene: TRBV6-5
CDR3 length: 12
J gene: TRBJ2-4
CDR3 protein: ASSLAGPKNIQY